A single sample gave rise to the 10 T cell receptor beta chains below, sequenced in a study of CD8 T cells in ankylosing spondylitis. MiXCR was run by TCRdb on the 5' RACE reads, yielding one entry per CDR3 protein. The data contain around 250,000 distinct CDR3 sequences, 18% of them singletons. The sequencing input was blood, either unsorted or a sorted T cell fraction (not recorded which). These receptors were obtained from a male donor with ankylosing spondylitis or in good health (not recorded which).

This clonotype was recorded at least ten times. The CDR3 DNA reads TGTGCCAGCTCACCATCCCCCCCGGGGGCCGGCGAGCAGTACTTC. This encodes CASSPSPPGAGEQYF. The rearrangement joins TRBV18 to TRBJ2-7; the D gene could be TRBD1 or TRBD2 (6 bases each). V shed 2 bases and J shed 6 bases, with 17 bases lying between them. The CDR3 sequence is 15 residues long. Germline V lookup: CDR1 KGHSH, CDR2 LQKENI.

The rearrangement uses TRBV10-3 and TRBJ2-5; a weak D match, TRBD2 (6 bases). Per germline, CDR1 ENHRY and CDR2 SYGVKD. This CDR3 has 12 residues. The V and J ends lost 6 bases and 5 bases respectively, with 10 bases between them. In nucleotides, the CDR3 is TGTGCCATCAGGGGACTTCATGAGACCCAGTACTTC. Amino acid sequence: CAIRGLHETQYF.

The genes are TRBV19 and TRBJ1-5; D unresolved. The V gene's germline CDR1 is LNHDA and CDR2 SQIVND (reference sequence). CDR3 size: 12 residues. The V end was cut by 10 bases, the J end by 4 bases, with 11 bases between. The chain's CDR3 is CATSGRNQPQHF. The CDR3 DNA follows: TGTGCCACCTCCGGGCGAAATCAGCCCCAGCATTTT.

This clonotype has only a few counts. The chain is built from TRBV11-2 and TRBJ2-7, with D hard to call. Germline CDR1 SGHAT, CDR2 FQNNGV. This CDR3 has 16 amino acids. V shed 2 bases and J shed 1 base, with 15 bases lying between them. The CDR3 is CASSLIEDAPSYEQYF. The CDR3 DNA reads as TGTGCCAGCAGCTTAATCGAGGACGCGCCTTCCTACGAGCAGTACTTC.

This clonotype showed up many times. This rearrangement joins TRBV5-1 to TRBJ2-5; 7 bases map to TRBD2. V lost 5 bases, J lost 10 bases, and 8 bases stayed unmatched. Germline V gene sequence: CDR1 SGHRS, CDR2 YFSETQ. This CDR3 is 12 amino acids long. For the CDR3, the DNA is TGCGCCAGCAGACCAGCTAGCGGAATCCAGTACTTC. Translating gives CASRPASGIQYF.

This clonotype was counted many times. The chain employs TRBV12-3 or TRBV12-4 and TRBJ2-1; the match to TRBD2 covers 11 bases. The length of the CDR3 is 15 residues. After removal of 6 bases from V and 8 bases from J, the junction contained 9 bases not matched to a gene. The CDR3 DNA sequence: TGTGCCAGCAGCTCCTTGACTAGCGGGATCCATGAGCAGTTCTTC. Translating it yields CASSSLTSGIHEQFF.

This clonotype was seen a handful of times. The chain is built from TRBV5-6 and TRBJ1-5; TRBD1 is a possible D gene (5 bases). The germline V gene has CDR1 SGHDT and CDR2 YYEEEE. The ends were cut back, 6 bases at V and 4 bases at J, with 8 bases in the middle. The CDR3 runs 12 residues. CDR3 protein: CASNRGNQPQHF. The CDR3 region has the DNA TGTGCCAGCAACCGGGGGAATCAGCCCCAGCATTTT.

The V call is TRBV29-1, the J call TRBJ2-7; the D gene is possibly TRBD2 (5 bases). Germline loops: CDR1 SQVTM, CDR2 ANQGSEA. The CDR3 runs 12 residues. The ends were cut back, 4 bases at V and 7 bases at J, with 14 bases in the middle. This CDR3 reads CSVGEVAREQYF. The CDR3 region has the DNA TGCAGCGTTGGCGAGGTAGCGCGGGAGCAGTACTTC.

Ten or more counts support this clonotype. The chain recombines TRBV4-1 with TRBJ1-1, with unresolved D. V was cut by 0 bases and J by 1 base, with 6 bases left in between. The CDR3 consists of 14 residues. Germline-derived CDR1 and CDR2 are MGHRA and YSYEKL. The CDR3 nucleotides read TGCGCCAGCAGCCAAGAGCCCGCGAACACTGAAGCTTTCTTT. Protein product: CASSQEPANTEAFF.

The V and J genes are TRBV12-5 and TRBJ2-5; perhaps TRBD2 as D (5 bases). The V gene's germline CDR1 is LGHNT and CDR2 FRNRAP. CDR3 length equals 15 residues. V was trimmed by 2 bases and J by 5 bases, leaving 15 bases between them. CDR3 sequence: CASGLSGSLWETQYF. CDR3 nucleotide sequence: TGTGCTAGTGGTTTGTCGGGGAGCCTTTGGGAGACCCAGTACTTC.